What follows describes a single T cell receptor beta chain. This clonotype has at least ten counts. It lacks a known antigen. No qualities accompany the bases; no much larger clone lies one base away. This entry is derived from a study of T cell repertoires in cytomegalovirus infection (dated by TCRdb to about 2019). In the study overall: Donor HLA type was relevant to the analysis, because carriage of CMV infection together with the matching HLA type was indicated by public TCR beta signatures.

Counted from cysteine to phenylalanine, this CDR3 has 15 amino acids. Only CDR3 DNA is held: 45 bases, read in frame from base 1. Trimming takes 6 bases off V and 4 bases off J; junction bases not matched to a gene: 5. General findings and caveats noted by the study authors: In both this cohort and an independent approximately 370-donor cohort, the cumulative frequency of public TCR beta family members distinguished carriers of CMV infection plus the relevant HLA type. In the ex vivo response, HLA-C-restricted CMV-specific TCR beta clonotypes were dominant, and in two of eight donors the single most frequent clonotype came from this HLA-C-restricted group.

TCRdb records Illumina HiSeq 1500 as the sequencer. The raw public reads went through TCRdb reprocessing: fastp at Q25, MiXCR clone calling, in-frame beta chains kept. Identical CDR3 proteins give one entry, which carries the most common genes and DNA. The sample profile shows approximately 240,000 distinct CDR3 sequences; around an eighth of them were found once. 1.5% to 2% of the sample lies in the top ten. The chain couples TRBV12-3 or TRBV12-4 to TRBJ2-1; 11 bases in between match TRBD2. Sequenced: PBMCs. This receptor was taken from a human donor in good health (CMV status not recorded). Some clones in this sample may be carry-over from other donors' samples. The CDR3 amino acid sequence is: CASSITSGRYNEQFF. The nucleotides are TGTGCCAGCAGCATCACTAGCGGGAGATACAATGAGCAGTTCTTC.